The clone carrying this T cell receptor (beta chain) appeared many times. Its specificity is unknown. Deletions cut 4 bases from V and 0 bases from J, with 6 bases between. Germline loops: CDR1 DFQATT, CDR2 SNEGSKA (reference sequence). The CDR3 totals 13 residues. TCRdb reprocessed the multiplex PCR reads with MiXCR, giving one entry per CDR3 protein. Among about 120,000 distinct CDR3 sequences listed, just under 20% were seen once. Samples came from axillary lymph nodes draining the breast cancer. These data belong to a study of breast tumors, draining lymph nodes, adjacent tissues. Study-wide points: Compared with lymph nodes, tumors were less diverse; compared with nontumor tissue, more. Findings are consistent with lymph node origin and intratumoral expansion of most tumor T cells. Tumor T cell lymph node origin was a supported hypothesis, not proven.

The chain combines TRBV20-1 with TRBJ2-2; D is undetermined. Sequencing input: axillary lymph node tissue. The TCR was taken from a female donor with breast cancer. Some clones in this sample may be carry-over from other donors' samples. As DNA, the CDR3 is TGCAGTGCTAAAAACACGAACACCGGGGAGCTGTTTTTT. Translating it yields CSAKNTNTGELFF.